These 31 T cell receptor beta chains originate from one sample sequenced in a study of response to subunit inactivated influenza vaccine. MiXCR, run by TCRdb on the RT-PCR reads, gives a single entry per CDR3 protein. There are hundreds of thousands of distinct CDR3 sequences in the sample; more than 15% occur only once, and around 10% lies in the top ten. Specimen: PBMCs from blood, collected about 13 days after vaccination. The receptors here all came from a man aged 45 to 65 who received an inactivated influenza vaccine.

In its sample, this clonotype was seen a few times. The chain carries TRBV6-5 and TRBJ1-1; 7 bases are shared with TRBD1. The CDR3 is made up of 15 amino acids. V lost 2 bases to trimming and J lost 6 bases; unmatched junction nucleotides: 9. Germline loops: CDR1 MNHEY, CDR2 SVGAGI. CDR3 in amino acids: CASSYTQGGWAEAFF. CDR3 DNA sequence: TGTGCCAGCAGTTACACCCAAGGGGGCTGGGCTGAAGCTTTCTTT.

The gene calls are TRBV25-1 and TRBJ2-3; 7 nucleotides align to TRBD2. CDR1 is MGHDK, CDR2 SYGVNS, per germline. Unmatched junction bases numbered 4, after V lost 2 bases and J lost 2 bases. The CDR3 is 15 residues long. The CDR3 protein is CASSEAAGTTDTQYF. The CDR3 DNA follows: TGTGCCAGCAGTGAAGCAGCGGGAACCACAGATACGCAGTATTTT.

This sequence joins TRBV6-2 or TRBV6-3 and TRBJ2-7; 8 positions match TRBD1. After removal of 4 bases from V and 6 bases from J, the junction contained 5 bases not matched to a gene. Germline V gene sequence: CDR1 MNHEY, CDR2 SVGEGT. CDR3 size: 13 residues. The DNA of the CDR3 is TGTGCCAGCAGTTTGGACAGGGCCTCCGAGCAGTACTTC. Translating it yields CASSLDRASEQYF.

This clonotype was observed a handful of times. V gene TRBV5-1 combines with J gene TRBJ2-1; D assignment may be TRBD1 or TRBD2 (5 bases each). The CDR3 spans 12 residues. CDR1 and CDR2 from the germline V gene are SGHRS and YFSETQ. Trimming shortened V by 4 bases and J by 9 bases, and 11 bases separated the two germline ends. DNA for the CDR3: TGCGCCAGCAGCGAGAATGGGGGTGAGCAGTTCTTC. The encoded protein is CASSENGGEQFF.

Written as DNA, the CDR3 is TGTGCCAGCACCGAGAGGGGGGCGGGTACCGGGGAGCTGTTTTTT. This sequence encodes CASTERGAGTGELFF. This chain uses TRBV6-1 with TRBJ2-2, with D possibly being TRBD1 or TRBD2 (6 bases each). Per the germline V gene, CDR1 is MNHNS and CDR2 is SASEGT. V was cut by 7 bases and J by 5 bases, with 17 bases left in between. The CDR3 loop spans 15 amino acids.

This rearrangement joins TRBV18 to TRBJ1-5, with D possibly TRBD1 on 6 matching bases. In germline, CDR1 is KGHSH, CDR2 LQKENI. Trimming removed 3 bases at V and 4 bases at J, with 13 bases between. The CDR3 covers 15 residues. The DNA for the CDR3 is TGTGCCAGCTCACCCCAGACAGGTCCGAATCAGCCCCAGCATTTT. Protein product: CASSPQTGPNQPQHF.

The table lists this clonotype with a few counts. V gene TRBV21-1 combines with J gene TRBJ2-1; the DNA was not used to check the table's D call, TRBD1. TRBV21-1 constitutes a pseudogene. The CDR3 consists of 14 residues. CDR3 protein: CASTRPYWYNEQFF. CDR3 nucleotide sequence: TGTGCCAGCACGCGCCCTTATTGGTACAATGAGCAGTTCTTC.

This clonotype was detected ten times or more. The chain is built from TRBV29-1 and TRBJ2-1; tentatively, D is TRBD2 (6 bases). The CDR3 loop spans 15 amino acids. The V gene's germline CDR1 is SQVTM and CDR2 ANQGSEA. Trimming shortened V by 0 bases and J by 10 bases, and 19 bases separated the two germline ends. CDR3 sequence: CSVEDLRGRGTEQFF. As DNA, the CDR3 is TGCAGCGTTGAAGATCTCCGGGGCCGGGGGACCGAGCAGTTCTTC.

This chain's CDR3 is CSAGRDGATDTQYF. Here the CDR3 DNA reads TGCAGTGCGGGTCGGGACGGAGCCACAGATACGCAGTATTTT. The rearrangement links TRBV20-1 to TRBJ2-3; possibly TRBD1 or TRBD2 for D (5 bases each). Germline assignment: CDR1 DFQATT and CDR2 SNEGSKA (reference sequence). The ends were cut back, 6 bases at V and 2 bases at J, with 15 bases in the middle. The CDR3 covers 14 residues.

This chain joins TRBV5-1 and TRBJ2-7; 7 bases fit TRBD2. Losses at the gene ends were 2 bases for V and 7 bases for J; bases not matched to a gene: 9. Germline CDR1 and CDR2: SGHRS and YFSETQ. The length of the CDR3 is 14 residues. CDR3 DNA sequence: TGCGCCAGCAGCTTAATTGCGGGAGAGGGGGAGCAGTACTTC. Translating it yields CASSLIAGEGEQYF. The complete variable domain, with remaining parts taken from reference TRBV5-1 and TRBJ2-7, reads KAGVTQTPRYLIKTRGQQVTLSCSPISGHRSVSWYQQTPGQGLQFLFEYFSETQRNKGNFPGRFSGRQFSNSRSEMNVSTLELGDSALYLCASSLIAGEGEQYFGPGTRLTVT.

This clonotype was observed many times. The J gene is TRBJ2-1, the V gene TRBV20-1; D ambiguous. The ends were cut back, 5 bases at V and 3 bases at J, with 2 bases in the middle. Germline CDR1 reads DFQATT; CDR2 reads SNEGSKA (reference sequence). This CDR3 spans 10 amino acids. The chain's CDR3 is CSAGYNEQFF. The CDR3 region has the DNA TGCAGTGCTGGCTACAATGAGCAGTTCTTC.

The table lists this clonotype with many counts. This chain's CDR3 is CASSPPGLGEETQYF. Written as DNA, the CDR3 is TGTGCCAGCTCACCACCGGGACTAGGGGAGGAGACCCAGTACTTC. V and J are TRBV18 and TRBJ2-5; 8 bases align to TRBD2. CDR3 length: 15 amino acids. Germline CDR1 KGHSH, CDR2 LQKENI. V shed 0 bases, J shed 5 bases, and the junction held 5 bases outside the gene matches.

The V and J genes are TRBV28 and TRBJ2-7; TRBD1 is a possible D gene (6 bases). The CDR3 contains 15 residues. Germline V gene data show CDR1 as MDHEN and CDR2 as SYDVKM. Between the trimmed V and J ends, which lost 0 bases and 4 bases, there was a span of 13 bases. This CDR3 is CASSLWARGGYEQYF. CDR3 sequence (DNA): TGTGCCAGCAGTTTATGGGCCAGGGGCGGGTACGAGCAGTACTTC.

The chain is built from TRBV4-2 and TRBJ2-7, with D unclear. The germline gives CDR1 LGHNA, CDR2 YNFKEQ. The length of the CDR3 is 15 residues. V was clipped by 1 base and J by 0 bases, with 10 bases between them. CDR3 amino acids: CASSQGADGSYEQYF. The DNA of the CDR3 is TGTGCCAGCAGCCAAGGGGCGGACGGCTCCTACGAGCAGTACTTC.

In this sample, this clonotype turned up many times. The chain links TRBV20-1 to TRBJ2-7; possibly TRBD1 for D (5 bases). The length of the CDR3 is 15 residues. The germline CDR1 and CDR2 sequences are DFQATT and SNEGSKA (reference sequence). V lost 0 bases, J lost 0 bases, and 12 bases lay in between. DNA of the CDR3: TGCAGTGCTAGAGATCAGGGTCCCCCCTCCTACGAGCAGTACTTC. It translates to CSARDQGPPSYEQYF.

The CDR3 bases are TGTGCCAGCAGCTTCCGTTCCGGGGTCGACGGGGAGCTGTTTTTT. This translates into CASSFRSGVDGELFF. J is TRBJ2-2 and V is TRBV5-6, with D perhaps TRBD2 (5 bases). Per germline, CDR1 SGHDT and CDR2 YYEEEE. Trimming removed 2 bases at V and 7 bases at J, with 15 bases between. The CDR3 sequence is 15 residues long.

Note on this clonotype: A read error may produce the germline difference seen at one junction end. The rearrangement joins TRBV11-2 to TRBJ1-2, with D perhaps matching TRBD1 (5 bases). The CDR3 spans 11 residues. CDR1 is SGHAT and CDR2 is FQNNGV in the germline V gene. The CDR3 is CSSSARDGYTF. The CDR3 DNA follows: TGTTCCAGCAGCGCCAGGGATGGCTACACCTTC.

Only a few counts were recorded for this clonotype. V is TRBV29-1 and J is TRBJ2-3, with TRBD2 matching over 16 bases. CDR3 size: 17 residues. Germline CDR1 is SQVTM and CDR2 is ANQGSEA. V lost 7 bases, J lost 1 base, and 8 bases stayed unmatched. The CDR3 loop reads CSARGTSGRERTDTQYF. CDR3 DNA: TGCAGCGCCCGCGGGACTAGCGGGAGGGAGCGCACAGATACGCAGTATTTT.

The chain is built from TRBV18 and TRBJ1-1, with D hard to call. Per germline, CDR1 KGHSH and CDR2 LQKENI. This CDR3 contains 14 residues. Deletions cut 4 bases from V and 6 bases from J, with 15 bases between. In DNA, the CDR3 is TGTGCCAGCTCACTGGGCGTTGAAAACGCTGAAGCTTTCTTT. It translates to CASSLGVENAEAFF.

In nucleotides, the CDR3 is TGTGCCAGCAGTGAAAGACAGGGGGCGAATTCACCCCTCCACTTT. The encoded protein is CASSERQGANSPLHF. V usage is TRBV2 and J usage is TRBJ1-6; 10 bases match TRBD1. CDR3 size: 15 residues. V was pared by 2 bases and J by 7 bases, with 2 bases of the junction left unmatched. The germline V gene encodes CDR1 SNHLY and CDR2 FYNNEI.

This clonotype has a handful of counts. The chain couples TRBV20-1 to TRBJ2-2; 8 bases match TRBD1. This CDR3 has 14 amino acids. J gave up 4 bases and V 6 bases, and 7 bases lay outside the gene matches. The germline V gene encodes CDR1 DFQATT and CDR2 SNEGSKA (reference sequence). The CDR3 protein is CSATDRGGTGELFF. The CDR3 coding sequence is TGCAGTGCCACCGACAGGGGAGGCACCGGGGAGCTGTTTTTT.

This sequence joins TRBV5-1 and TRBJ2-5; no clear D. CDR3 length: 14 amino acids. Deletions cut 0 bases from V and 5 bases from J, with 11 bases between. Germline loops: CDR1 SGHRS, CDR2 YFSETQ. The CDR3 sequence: CASSLGSAGETQYF. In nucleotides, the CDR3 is TGCGCCAGCAGCTTGGGGTCAGCTGGCGAGACCCAGTACTTC.

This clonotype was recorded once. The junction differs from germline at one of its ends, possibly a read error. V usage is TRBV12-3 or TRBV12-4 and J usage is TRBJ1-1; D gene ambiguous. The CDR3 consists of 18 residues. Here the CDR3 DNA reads TGTGCCAGCAGACCCAATGAAGCTTGGGATCGCATGAACACCGAAGCTTTCTTT. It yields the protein CASRPNEAWDRMNTEAFF.

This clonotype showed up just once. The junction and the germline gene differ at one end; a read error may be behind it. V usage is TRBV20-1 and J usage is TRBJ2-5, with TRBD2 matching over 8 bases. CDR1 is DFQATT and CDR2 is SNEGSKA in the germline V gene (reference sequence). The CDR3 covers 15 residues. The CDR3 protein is CSATGLAREAETHYF. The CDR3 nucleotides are TGCAGTGCCACTGGACTAGCCCGGGAAGCGGAGACCCATTACTTC.

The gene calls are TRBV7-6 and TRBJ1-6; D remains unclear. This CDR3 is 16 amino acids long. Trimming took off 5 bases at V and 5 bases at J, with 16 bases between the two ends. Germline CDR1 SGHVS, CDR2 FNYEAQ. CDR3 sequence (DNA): TGTGCCAGCAGCCCCACGAGGTATCCGGATAATTCACCCCTCCACTTT. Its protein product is CASSPTRYPDNSPLHF.

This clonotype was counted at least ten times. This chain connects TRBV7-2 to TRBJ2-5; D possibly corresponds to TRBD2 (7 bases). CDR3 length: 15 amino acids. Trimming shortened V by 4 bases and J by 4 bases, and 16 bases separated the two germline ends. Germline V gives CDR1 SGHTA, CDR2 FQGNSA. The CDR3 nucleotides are TGTGCCAGCAGCTGGGGGGGGGCAGGGGCAGAGACCCAGTACTTC. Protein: CASSWGGAGAETQYF.

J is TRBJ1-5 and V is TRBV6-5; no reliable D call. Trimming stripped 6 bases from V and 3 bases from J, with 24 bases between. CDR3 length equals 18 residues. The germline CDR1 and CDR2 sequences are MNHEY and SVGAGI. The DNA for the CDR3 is TGTGCCAGCAGCTACGCCGGGAACAGAGTGGGTCTCAATCAGCCCCAGCATTTT. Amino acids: CASSYAGNRVGLNQPQHF.

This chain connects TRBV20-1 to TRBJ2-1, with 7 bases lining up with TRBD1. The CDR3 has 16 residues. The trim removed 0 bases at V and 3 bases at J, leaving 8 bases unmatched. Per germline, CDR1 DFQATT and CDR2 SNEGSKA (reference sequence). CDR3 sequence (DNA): TGCAGTGCTAGAGATCTTAGGAGACAGGGCTACAATGAGCAGTTCTTC. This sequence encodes CSARDLRRQGYNEQFF.

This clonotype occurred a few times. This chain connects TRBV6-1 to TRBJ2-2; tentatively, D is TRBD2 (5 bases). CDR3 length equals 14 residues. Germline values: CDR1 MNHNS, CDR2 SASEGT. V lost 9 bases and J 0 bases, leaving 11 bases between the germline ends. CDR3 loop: CASRSGSNTGELFF. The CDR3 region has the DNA TGTGCCAGTCGGAGCGGATCGAACACCGGGGAGCTGTTTTTT.

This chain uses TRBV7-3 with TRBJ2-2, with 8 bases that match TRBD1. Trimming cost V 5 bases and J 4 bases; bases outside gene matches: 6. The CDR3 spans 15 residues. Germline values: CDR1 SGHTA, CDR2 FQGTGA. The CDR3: CASSAQGAGTGELFF. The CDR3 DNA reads TGTGCCAGCAGCGCCCAGGGGGCCGGCACCGGGGAGCTGTTTTTT.

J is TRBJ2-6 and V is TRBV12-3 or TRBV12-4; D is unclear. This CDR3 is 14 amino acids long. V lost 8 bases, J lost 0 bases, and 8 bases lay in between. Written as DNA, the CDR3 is TGTGCCAGCGCGACTTCCTCTGGGGCCAACGTCCTGACTTTC. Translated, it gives CASATSSGANVLTF.